This T cell receptor (beta chain) was captured in a study of blood T cell repertoires in COVID-19. This clone was counted once. Per the original data handling: Scientists estimated how many nucleated cells there were by amplifying reference gene primers. Here immunoSEQ multiplex PCR was the method, and the copy in TCRdb shows in-frame clones only, minus some. The V and J calls and clone size are taken from that table; D and trimming were inferred from the DNA. The table lists 200,000 to 300,000 clones, around four fifths of them singletons, with 6% to 7% in the top ten. Germline V gene lookup returns CDR1 MNHNS and CDR2 SASEGT. Trimming removed 1 base at V and 0 bases at J, with 7 bases between. This CDR3 contains 15 residues.

The sequenced sample consisted of peripheral blood. The clonotype was recovered from a woman aged 60 to 75 with active or convalescent COVID-19. This chain connects TRBV6-1 to TRBJ1-3; no definite D call. CDR3 coding DNA: TGTGCCAGCAGTGAAGATAGGAGCTCTGGAAACACCATATATTTT. Translating it yields CASSEDRSSGNTIYF.